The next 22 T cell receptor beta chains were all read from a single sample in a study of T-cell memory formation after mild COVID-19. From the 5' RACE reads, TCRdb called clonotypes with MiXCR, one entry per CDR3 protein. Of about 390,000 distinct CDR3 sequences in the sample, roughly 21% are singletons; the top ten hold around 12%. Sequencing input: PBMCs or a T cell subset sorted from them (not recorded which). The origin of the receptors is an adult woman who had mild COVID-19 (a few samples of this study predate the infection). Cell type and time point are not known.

The chain's CDR3 is CASSVGPDRYEQYF. The CDR3 DNA reads TGTGCCAGCAGCGTGGGACCGGACAGGTACGAGCAGTACTTC. V gene TRBV9 combines with J gene TRBJ2-7; 7 bases are shared with TRBD1. The CDR3 length is 14 residues. V gave up 2 bases and J gave up 4 bases; unmatched junction bases: 6. Per germline, CDR1 SGDLS and CDR2 YYNGEE.

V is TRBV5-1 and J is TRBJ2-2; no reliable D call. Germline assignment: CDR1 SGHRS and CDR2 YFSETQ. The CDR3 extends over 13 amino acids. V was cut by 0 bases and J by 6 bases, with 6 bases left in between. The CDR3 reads CASSLESAGELFF. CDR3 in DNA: TGCGCCAGCAGCTTGGAGTCCGCCGGGGAGCTGTTTTTT.

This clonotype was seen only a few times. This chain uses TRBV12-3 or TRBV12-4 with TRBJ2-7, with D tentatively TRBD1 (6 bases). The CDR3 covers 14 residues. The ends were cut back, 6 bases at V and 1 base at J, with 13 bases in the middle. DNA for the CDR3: TGTGCCAGCAGGGACAGTGGCCGTTCCTACGAGCAGTACTTC. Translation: CASRDSGRSYEQYF.

The CDR3 DNA sequence: TGTGCCAGCAGCGTAGAAGGGGACACCCCTCGATACGAGCAGTACTTC. It specifies CASSVEGDTPRYEQYF. The V call is TRBV9, the J call TRBJ2-7; maybe TRBD1 (6 bases). Trimming took 0 bases from V and 4 from J, leaving 17 bases between them. Germline loops: CDR1 SGDLS, CDR2 YYNGEE. The CDR3 is 16 amino acids.

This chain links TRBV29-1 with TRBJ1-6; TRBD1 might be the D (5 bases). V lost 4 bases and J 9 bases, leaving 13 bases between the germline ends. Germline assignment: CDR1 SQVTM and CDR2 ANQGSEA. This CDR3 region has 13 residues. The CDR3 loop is CSVVDRGSSPLHF. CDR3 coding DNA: TGCAGCGTTGTCGATAGGGGAAGTTCACCCCTCCACTTT.

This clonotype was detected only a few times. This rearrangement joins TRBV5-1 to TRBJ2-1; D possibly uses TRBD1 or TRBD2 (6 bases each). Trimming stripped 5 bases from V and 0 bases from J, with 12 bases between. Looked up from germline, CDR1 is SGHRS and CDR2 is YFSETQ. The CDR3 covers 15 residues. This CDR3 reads CASRVGGSSYNEQFF. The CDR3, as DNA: TGCGCCAGCAGGGTGGGGGGCAGCTCCTACAATGAGCAGTTCTTC. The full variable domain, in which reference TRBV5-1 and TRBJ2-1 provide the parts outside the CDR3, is KAGVTQTPRYLIKTRGQQVTLSCSPISGHRSVSWYQQTPGQGLQFLFEYFSETQRNKGNFPGRFSGRQFSNSRSEMNVSTLELGDSALYLCASRVGGSSYNEQFFGPGTRLTVL.

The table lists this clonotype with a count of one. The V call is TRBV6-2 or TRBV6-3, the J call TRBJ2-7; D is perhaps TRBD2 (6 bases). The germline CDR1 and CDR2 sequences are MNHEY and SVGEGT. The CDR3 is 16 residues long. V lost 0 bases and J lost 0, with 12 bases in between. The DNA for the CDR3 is TGTGCCAGCAGTTACTCTCGGGAGAGTTCCTCCTACGAGCAGTACTTC. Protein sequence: CASSYSRESSSYEQYF.

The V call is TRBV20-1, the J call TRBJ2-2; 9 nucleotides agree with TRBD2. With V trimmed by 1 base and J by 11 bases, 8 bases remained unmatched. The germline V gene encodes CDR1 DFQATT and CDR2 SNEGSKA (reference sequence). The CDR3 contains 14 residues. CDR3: CSARGRGLASELFF. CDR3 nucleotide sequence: TGCAGTGCTAGAGGGAGAGGACTAGCGAGCGAGCTGTTTTTT.

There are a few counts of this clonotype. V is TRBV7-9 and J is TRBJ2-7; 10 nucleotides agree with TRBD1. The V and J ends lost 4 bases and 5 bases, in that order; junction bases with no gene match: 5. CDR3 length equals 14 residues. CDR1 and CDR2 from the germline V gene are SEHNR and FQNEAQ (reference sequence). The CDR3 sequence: CASSSPGQGNEQYF. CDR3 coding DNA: TGTGCCAGCAGCTCCCCGGGACAGGGGAACGAGCAGTACTTC.

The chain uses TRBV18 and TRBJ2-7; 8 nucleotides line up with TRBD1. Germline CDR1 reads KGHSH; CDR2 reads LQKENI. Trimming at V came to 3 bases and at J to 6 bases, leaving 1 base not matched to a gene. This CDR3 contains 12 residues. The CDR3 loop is CASSPDRVEQYF. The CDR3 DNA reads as TGTGCCAGCTCACCGGACAGGGTCGAGCAGTACTTC.

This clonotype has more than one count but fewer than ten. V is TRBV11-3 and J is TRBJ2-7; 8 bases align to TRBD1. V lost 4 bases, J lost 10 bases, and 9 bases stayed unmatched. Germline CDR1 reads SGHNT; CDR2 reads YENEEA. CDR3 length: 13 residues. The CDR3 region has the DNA TGTGCCAGCAGCTCAGGGGGCTGGCCGGCACAGTACTTC. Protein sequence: CASSSGGWPAQYF.

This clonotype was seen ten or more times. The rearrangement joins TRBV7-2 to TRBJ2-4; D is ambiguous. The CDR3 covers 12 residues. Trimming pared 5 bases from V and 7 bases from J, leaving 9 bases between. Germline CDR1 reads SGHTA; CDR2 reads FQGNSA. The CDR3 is CASSPGFNIQYF. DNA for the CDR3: TGTGCCAGCAGCCCCGGGTTTAACATTCAGTACTTC.

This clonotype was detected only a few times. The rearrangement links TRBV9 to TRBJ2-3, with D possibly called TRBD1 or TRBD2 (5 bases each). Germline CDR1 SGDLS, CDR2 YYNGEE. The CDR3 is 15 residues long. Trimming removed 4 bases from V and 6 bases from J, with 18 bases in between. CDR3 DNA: TGTGCCAGCAGCCGAGTGGGGGACCTCACGGATACGCAGTATTTT. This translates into CASSRVGDLTDTQYF. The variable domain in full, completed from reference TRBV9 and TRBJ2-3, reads DSGVTQTPKHLITATGQRVTLRCSPRSGDLSVYWYQQSLDQGLQFLIQYYNGEERAKGNILERFSAQQFPDLHSELNLSSLELGDSALYFCASSRVGDLTDTQYFGPGTRLTVL.

In DNA, the CDR3 is TGTGCCAGCAGTTTTGTGCCGGGATTAAACTATGGCTACACCTTC. Translating it yields CASSFVPGLNYGYTF. V usage is TRBV27 and J usage is TRBJ1-2; no firm D call. CDR1 is MNHEY, CDR2 SMNVEV, per germline (reference sequence). The germline V and J ends were trimmed by 3 bases and 2 bases, with 13 bases remaining between them. This CDR3 spans 15 amino acids.

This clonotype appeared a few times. The CDR3 protein is CASSLGGPLSQYF. CDR3 nucleotides: TGTGCCAGCAGCTTGGGAGGACCGTTATCCCAGTACTTC. The chain uses TRBV5-6 and TRBJ2-5; D call uncertain. Germline lookup yields CDR1 SGHDT and CDR2 YYEEEE. V dropped 0 bases and J dropped 9 bases, with 12 bases sitting between them. This CDR3 has 13 amino acids. Combining the CDR3 with reference TRBV5-6 and TRBJ2-5 gives the whole variable domain DAGVTQSPTHLIKTRGQQVTLRCSPKSGHDTVSWYQQALGQGPQFIFQYYEEEERQRGNFPDRFSGHQFPNYSSELNVNALLLGDSALYLCASSLGGPLSQYFGPGTRLLVL.

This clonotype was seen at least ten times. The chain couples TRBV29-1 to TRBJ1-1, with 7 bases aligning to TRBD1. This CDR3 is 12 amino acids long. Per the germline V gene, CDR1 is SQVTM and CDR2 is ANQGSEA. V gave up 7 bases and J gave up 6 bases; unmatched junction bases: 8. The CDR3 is CSASRGRAEAFF. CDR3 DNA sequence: TGCAGCGCCTCCAGGGGGAGGGCTGAAGCTTTCTTT.

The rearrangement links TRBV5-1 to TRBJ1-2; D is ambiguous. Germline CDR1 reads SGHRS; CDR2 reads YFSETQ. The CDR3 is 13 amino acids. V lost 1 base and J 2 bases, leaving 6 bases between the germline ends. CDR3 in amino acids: CASSLSQNYGYTF. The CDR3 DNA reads TGCGCCAGCAGCTTGAGCCAGAACTATGGCTACACCTTC.

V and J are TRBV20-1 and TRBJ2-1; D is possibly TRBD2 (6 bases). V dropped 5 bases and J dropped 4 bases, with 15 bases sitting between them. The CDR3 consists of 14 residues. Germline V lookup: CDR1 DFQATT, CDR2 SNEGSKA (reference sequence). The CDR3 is CSAHPSVDYNEQFF. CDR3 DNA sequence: TGCAGTGCTCATCCTAGCGTGGATTACAATGAGCAGTTCTTC.

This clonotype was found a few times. CDR3 sequence reads: CASSFDRGMNTEAFF. The CDR3, as DNA: TGTGCCAGCAGCTTTGACAGGGGCATGAACACTGAAGCTTTCTTT. V is TRBV7-9 and J is TRBJ1-1; 8 nucleotides line up with TRBD1. This CDR3 region has 15 residues. V was pared by 3 bases and J by 0 bases, with 3 bases of the junction left unmatched. From germline, CDR1 is SEHNR and CDR2 FQNEAQ (reference sequence).

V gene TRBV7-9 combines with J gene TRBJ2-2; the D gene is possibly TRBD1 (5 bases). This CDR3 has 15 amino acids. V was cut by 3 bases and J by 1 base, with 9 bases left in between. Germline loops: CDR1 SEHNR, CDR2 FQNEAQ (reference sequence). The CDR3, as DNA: TGTGCCAGCAGCTTGCAGGGAAGGAACACCGGGGAGCTGTTTTTT. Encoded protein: CASSLQGRNTGELFF.

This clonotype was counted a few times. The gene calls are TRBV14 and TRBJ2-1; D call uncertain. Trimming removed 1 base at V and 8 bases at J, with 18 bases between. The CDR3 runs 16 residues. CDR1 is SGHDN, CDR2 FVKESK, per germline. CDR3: CASSQVRRTAFHEQFF. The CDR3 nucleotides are TGTGCCAGCAGCCAAGTGCGAAGGACGGCTTTCCATGAGCAGTTCTTC.

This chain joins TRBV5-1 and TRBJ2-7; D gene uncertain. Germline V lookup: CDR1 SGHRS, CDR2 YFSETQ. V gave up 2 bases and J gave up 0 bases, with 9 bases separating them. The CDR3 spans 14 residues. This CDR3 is CASSLWASSYEQYF. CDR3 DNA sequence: TGCGCCAGCAGCTTATGGGCCTCCTCCTACGAGCAGTACTTC.